Below, 15 T cell receptor beta chains from the same sample are listed, as sequenced in a study of T cell changes during pregnancy in multiple sclerosis. Some clones are missing from TCRdb's copy, which holds only in-frame ones; the method was immunoSEQ multiplex PCR. The sample includes about 100,000 clones, approximately 89% of them seen just once. The material sequenced was peripheral blood, taken after pregnancy. The receptors originated from a female donor with multiple sclerosis, enrolled in a pregnancy study.

There are many counts of this clone. The chain couples TRBV6-5 to TRBJ1-2; TRBD1 aligns across 9 bases. The CDR3 covers 13 residues. CDR1 is MNHEY and CDR2 is SVGAGI in the germline V gene. The ends lost 5 bases at V and 6 bases at J; junction bases unmatched: 4. The CDR3 DNA reads as TGTGCCAGCAGTCGGGGACAGGGCCATGGCTACACCTTC. This codes for CASSRGQGHGYTF.

This clone was picked up a small number of times. The chain uses TRBV2 and TRBJ2-1; 12 positions match TRBD2. Looked up from germline, CDR1 is SNHLY and CDR2 is FYNNEI. The CDR3 covers 15 residues. J lost 7 bases, V lost 4 bases, and 5 bases had no gene match. As DNA, the CDR3 is TGTGCCAGCAGTGGTCTAGCGGGGGGGAATAATGAGCAGTTCTTC. Translation gives CASSGLAGGNNEQFF.

V usage is TRBV13 and J usage is TRBJ1-5; no firm D call. Germline loops: CDR1 PRHDT, CDR2 FYEKMQ (reference sequence). The V and J ends lost 0 bases and 6 bases respectively, with 15 bases between them. This CDR3 spans 16 amino acids. The CDR3 bases are TGTGCCAGCAGCTTAGGGGCCTCAAGGTCGGGTCAGCCCCAGCATTTT. It yields the protein CASSLGASRSGQPQHF.

In its sample, this clone was seen once. The chain employs TRBV7-6 and TRBJ1-4; maybe TRBD1 (6 bases). Looked up from germline, CDR1 is SGHVS and CDR2 is FNYEAQ. V shed 6 bases and J shed 3 bases, with 17 bases lying between them. The CDR3 length is 16 residues. The CDR3 is CASSSSWGPPNEKLFF. CDR3 coding DNA: TGTGCCAGCAGTAGCTCCTGGGGGCCACCTAATGAAAAACTGTTTTTT.

A note on this clone: At one boundary the junction diverges from the germline segment, which might be a read error. This chain joins TRBV7-7 and TRBJ2-7, with D perhaps matching TRBD2 (6 bases). Per the germline V gene, CDR1 is SSHAT and CDR2 is FNYEAQ (reference sequence). This CDR3 is built from 18 residues. The CDR3 DNA reads as TGTGCTAGCAGCCCCCTCGGTGGTGCGGAGGGAGCCTTCTACGAGCAGTACTTC. As protein: CASSPLGGAEGAFYEQYF.

This chain uses TRBV19 with TRBJ1-5, with D maybe TRBD1 (5 bases). CDR1 and CDR2 from the germline V gene are LNHDA and SQIVND (reference sequence). The length of the CDR3 is 16 residues. The V end was cut by 1 base, the J end by 4 bases, with 14 bases between. CDR3 residues: CASSIVPGRVNQPQHF. CDR3 bases: TGTGCCAGTAGTATAGTTCCGGGCAGGGTGAATCAGCCCCAGCATTTT.

The count of this clone is one. This chain uses TRBV6-1 with TRBJ2-3; 8 bases line up with TRBD2. Trimming took 4 bases from V and 0 from J; bases not matched to a gene: 9. Germline CDR1 MNHNS, CDR2 SASEGT. This CDR3 spans 17 amino acids. DNA of the CDR3: TGTGCCAGCAGTGTACGGGGAGCGGGGGTGAGCACAGATACGCAGTATTTT. It yields the protein CASSVRGAGVSTDTQYF.

The chain uses TRBV5-4 and TRBJ1-2; D uncertain. V was pared by 0 bases and J by 0 bases, with 9 bases between. CDR3 size: 15 residues. In germline, CDR1 is SGHNT, CDR2 YYREEE (reference sequence). Here the CDR3 reads CASSLVDTANYGYTF. CDR3 in DNA: TGTGCCAGCAGCTTGGTCGACACGGCTAACTATGGCTACACCTTC.

This chain joins TRBV7-3 and TRBJ1-1; 8 bases line up with TRBD1. CDR1 and CDR2 (germline): SGHTA, FQGTGA. CDR3 length: 14 amino acids. Trimming took 5 bases from V and 1 from J; bases not matched to a gene: 3. The DNA for the CDR3 is TGTGCCAGCAGCCCACAGGGGGGGAACACTGAAGCTTTCTTT. Amino acid sequence: CASSPQGGNTEAFF. The full variable domain, rest sourced from reference TRBV7-3 and TRBJ1-1, is GAGVSQTPSNKVTEKGKYVELRCDPISGHTALYWYRQSLGQGPEFLIYFQGTGAADDSGLPNDRFFAVRPEGSVSTLKIQRTERGDSAVYLCASSPQGGNTEAFFGQGTRLTVV.

The rearrangement uses TRBV5-4 and TRBJ2-1; the D gene is possibly TRBD1 (5 bases). V lost 2 bases and J 5 bases, leaving 20 bases between the germline ends. CDR1 SGHNT and CDR2 YYREEE come from the germline V gene (reference sequence). CDR3 size: 17 residues. This CDR3 is CASSLLTGYGRNNEQFF. Written as DNA, the CDR3 is TGTGCCAGCAGCTTACTTACAGGTTATGGACGTAACAATGAGCAGTTCTTC.

The V and J genes are TRBV2 and TRBJ1-1, with D unresolved. The CDR3 consists of 14 residues. Per the germline V gene, CDR1 is SNHLY and CDR2 is FYNNEI. Trimming took 2 bases from V and 5 from J, leaving 12 bases between them. For the CDR3, the DNA is TGTGCCAGCAGTGAACCGGGTCTTCCAACTGAAGCTTTCTTT. It encodes CASSEPGLPTEAFF. Variable domain in full (rest from reference TRBV2 and TRBJ1-1): EPEVTQTPSHQVTQMGQEVILRCVPISNHLYFYWYRQILGQKVEFLVSFYNNEISEKSEIFDDQFSVERPDGSNFTLKIRSTKLEDSAMYFCASSEPGLPTEAFFGQGTRLTVV.

The chain carries TRBV30 and TRBJ2-7; 10 nucleotides line up with TRBD2. J lost 3 bases, V lost 0 bases, and 5 bases had no gene match. CDR1 and CDR2 from the germline V gene are GTSNPN and SVGIG (reference sequence). The CDR3 contains 15 residues. CDR3: CAWSVSLAGLYEQYF. The CDR3 coding sequence is TGTGCCTGGAGTGTCTCACTAGCGGGGCTCTACGAGCAGTACTTC.

The chain is built from TRBV9 and TRBJ2-2, with 15 bases fitting TRBD2. The germline CDR1 and CDR2 sequences are SGDLS and YYNGEE. After removal of 3 bases from V and 6 bases from J, the junction contained 12 bases not matched to a gene. The CDR3 extends over 19 amino acids. Written as DNA, the CDR3 is TGTGCCAGCAGCGCAAGACCGGGACTAGCGGGGGGTCCCCCCGGGGAGCTGTTTTTT. Residues: CASSARPGLAGGPPGELFF.

This chain joins TRBV7-9 and TRBJ1-4; the D gene is possibly TRBD1 (5 bases). V lost 0 bases, J lost 8 bases, and 13 bases lay in between. The CDR3 is made up of 15 amino acids. CDR1 is SEHNR and CDR2 is FQNEAQ in the germline V gene (reference sequence). DNA for the CDR3: TGTGCCAGCAGCTTAGCGGAGGGGCTGGAGGAAAAACTGTTTTTT. Translating it yields CASSLAEGLEEKLFF.

The chain recombines TRBV29-1 with TRBJ2-7, with D possibly being TRBD1 (5 bases). Germline CDR1 and CDR2: SQVTM and ANQGSEA. V lost 5 bases and J 3 bases, leaving 14 bases between the germline ends. The CDR3 spans 13 residues. CDR3 bases: TGCAGCGTTTTAGCAGGGCAAAGCTACGAGCAGTACTTC. Its protein is CSVLAGQSYEQYF.